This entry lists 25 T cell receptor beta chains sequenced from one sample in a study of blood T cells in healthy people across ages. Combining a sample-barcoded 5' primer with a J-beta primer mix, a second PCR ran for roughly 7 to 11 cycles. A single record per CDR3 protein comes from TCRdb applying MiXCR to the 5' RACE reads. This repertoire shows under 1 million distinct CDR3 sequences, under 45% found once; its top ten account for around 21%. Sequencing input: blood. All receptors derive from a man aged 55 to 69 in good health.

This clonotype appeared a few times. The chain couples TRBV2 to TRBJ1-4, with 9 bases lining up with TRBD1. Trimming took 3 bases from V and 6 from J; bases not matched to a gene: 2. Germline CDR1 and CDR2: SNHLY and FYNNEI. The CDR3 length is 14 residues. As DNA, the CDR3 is TGTGCCAGCAGTGATACAGGGGGCTATGAAAAACTGTTTTTT. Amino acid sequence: CASSDTGGYEKLFF.

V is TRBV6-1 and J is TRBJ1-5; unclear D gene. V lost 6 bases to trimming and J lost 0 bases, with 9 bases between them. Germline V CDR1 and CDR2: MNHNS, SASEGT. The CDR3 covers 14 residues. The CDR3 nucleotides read TGTGCCAGCAGGAGGACTATTAGCAATCAGCCCCAGCATTTT. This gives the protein CASRRTISNQPQHF.

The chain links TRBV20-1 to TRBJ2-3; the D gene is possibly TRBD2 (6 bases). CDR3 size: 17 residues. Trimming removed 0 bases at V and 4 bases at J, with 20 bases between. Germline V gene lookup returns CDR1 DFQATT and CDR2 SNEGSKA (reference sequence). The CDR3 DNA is TGCAGTGCTAGAGACCTCTTTGGCGGGGTGGGGGCAGATACGCAGTATTTT. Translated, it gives CSARDLFGGVGADTQYF.

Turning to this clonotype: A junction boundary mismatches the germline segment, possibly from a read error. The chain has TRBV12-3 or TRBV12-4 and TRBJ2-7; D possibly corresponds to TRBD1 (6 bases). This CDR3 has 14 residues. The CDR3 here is CAGSFTGSSYEQYF. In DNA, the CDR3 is TGTGCCGGCAGTTTTACAGGGAGCTCCTACGAGCAGTACTTC.

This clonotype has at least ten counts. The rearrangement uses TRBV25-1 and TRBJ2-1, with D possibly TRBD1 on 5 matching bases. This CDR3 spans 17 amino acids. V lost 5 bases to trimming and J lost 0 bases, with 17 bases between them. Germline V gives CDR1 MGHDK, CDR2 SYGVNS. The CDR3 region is CASSPQKVQDSYNEQFF. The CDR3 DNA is TGTGCCAGCAGTCCCCAAAAGGTACAGGACTCCTACAATGAGCAGTTCTTC.

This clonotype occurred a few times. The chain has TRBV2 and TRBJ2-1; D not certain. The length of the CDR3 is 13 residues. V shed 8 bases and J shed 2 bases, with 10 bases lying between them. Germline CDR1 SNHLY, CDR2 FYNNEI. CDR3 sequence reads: CASYRSPYNEQFF. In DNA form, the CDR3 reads TGTGCCAGCTATCGGTCTCCCTACAATGAGCAGTTCTTC.

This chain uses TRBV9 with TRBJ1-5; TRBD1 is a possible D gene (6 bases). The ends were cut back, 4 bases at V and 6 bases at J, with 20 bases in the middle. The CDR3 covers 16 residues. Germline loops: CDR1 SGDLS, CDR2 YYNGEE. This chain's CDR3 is CASSSSGDTLGQPQHF. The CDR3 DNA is TGTGCCAGCAGCTCTAGTGGGGACACCCTCGGTCAGCCCCAGCATTTT.

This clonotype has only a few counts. CDR3 sequence: CASSYASGGQQFF. CDR3 bases: TGTGCCAGCAGTTACGCTAGCGGGGGTCAGCAGTTCTTC. J is TRBJ2-1 and V is TRBV6-5, with 10 bases that match TRBD2. The germline gives CDR1 MNHEY, CDR2 SVGAGI. CDR3 length equals 13 residues. Trimming removed 2 bases from V and 11 bases from J; junction bases left unmatched: 3.

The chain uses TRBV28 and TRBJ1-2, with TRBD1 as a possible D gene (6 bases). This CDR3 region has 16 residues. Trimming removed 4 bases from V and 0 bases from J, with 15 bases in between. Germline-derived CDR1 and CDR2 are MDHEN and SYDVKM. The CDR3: CASSSGQYRTNYGYTF. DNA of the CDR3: TGTGCCAGCAGTTCCGGACAGTACCGAACTAACTATGGCTACACCTTC.

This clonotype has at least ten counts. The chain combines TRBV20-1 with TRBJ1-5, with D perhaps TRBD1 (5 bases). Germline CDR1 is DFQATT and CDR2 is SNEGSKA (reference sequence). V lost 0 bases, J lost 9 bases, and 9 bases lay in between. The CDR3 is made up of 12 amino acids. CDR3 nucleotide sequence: TGCAGTGCTAGAGAAGCTGACAGGCCCCAGCATTTT. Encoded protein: CSAREADRPQHF.

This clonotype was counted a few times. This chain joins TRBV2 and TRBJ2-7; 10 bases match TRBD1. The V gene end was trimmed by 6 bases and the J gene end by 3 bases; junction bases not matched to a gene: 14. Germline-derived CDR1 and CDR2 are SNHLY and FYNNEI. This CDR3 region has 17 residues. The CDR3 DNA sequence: TGTGCCAGCAGCGCATCCCGACAGGGGGCGTGGGGCTACGAGCAGTACTTC. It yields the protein CASSASRQGAWGYEQYF. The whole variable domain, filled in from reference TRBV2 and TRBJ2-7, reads EPEVTQTPSHQVTQMGQEVILRCVPISNHLYFYWYRQILGQKVEFLVSFYNNEISEKSEIFDDQFSVERPDGSNFTLKIRSTKLEDSAMYFCASSASRQGAWGYEQYFGPGTRLTVT.

The CDR3 reads CASSSQTGLESPLHF. The CDR3 nucleotides are TGTGCCAGCAGTTCACAAACAGGGTTAGAATCACCCCTCCACTTT. V is TRBV27 and J is TRBJ1-6; D may be TRBD1 (6 bases). V lost 4 bases to trimming and J lost 10 bases, with 17 bases between them. Germline CDR1 MNHEY, CDR2 SMNVEV (reference sequence). This CDR3 region has 15 residues.

CDR3 residues: CASSLGTANNEQFF. The CDR3 bases are TGTGCCAGCAGTTTAGGGACAGCGAACAATGAGCAGTTCTTC. The V call is TRBV12-3 or TRBV12-4, the J call TRBJ2-1, with D tentatively TRBD1 (6 bases). The CDR3 runs 14 residues. V lost 1 base to trimming and J lost 5 bases, with 9 bases between them.

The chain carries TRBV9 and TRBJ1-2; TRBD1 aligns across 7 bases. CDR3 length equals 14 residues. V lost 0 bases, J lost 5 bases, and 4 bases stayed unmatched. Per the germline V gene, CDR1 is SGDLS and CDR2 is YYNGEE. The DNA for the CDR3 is TGTGCCAGCAGCGTAGGAGGGGGCAAATATGGCTACACCTTC. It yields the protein CASSVGGGKYGYTF.

The CDR3 region has the DNA TGTGCCAGCGGGGGATACCCTGAAGCTTTCTTT. Protein product: CASGGYPEAFF. The V gene is TRBV28, the J gene TRBJ1-1; the D gene is possibly TRBD1 (5 bases). The CDR3 consists of 11 residues. The V end lost 8 bases, the J end lost 6 bases, and 10 bases lay between the germline ends. Germline V gene lookup returns CDR1 MDHEN and CDR2 SYDVKM.

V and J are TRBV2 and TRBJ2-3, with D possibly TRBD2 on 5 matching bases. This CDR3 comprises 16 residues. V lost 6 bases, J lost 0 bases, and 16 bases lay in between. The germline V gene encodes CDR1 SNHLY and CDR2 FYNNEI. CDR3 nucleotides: TGTGCCAGCAGACCCCTAGCCTCCTTTAGCACAGATACGCAGTATTTT. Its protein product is CASRPLASFSTDTQYF.

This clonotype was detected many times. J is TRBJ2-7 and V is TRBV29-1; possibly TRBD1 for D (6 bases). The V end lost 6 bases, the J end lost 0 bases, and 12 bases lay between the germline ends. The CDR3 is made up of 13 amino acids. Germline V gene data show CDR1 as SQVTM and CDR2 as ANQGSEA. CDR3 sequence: CSVSPGASYEQYF. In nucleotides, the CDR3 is TGCAGCGTCTCCCCAGGGGCCTCCTACGAGCAGTACTTC.

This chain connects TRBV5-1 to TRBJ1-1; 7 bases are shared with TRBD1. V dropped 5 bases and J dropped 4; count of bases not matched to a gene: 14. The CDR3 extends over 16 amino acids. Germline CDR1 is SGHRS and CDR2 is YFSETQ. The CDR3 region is CASSTAIQGPSTEAFF. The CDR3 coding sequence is TGCGCCAGCAGTACGGCTATACAGGGGCCGAGCACTGAAGCTTTCTTT.

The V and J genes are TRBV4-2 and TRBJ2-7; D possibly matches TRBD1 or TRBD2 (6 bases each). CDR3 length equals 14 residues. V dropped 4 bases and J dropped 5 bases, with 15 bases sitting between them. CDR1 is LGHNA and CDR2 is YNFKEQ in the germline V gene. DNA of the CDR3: TGTGCCAGCAGCCCCTCCGGGGGCAACCACGAGCAGTACTTC. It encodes CASSPSGGNHEQYF.

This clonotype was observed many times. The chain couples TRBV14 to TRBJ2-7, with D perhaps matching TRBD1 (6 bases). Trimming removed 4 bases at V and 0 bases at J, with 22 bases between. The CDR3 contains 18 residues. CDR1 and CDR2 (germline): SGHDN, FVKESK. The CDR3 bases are TGTGCCAGCAGCCCACATATTTCGTCGACAGGCAGCTCCTACGAGCAGTACTTC. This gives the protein CASSPHISSTGSSYEQYF.

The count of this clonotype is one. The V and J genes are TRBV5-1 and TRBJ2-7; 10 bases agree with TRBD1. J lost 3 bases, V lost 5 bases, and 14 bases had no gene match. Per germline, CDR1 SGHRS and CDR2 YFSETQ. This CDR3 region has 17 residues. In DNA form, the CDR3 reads TGCGCCAGCAGGGACCCCGGGACAGGGGTTAACATCTACGAGCAGTACTTC. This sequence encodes CASRDPGTGVNIYEQYF.

CDR3: CASSPVQGNSETQYF. CDR3 coding DNA: TGTGCCAGCAGCCCAGTGCAGGGGAATTCGGAGACCCAGTACTTC. The chain carries TRBV6-6 and TRBJ2-5, with TRBD1 as a possible D gene (6 bases). The CDR3 totals 15 residues. Germline V gives CDR1 MNHNY, CDR2 SVGAGI (reference sequence). The V end was cut by 6 bases, the J end by 5 bases, with 19 bases between.

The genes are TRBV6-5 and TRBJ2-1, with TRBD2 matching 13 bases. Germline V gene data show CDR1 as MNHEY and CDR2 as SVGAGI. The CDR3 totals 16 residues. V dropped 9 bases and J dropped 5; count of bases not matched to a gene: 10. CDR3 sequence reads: CASKRLAGGGNNEQFF. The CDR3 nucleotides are TGTGCCAGTAAGCGACTAGCGGGGGGAGGGAACAATGAGCAGTTCTTC.

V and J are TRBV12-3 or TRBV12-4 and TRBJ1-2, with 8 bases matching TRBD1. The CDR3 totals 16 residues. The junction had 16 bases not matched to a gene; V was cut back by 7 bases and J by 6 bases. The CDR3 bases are TGTGCCAGCACCCTACCACTACAGGGGGTACGAGATGGCTACACCTTC. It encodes CASTLPLQGVRDGYTF.

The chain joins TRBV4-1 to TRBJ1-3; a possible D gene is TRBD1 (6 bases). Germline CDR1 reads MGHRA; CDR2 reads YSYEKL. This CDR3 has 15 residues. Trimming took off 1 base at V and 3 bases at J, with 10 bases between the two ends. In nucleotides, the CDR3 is TGCGCCAGCAGCCAAGCGACAGGCGGTGGAAACACCATATATTTT. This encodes CASSQATGGGNTIYF.